One T cell receptor (beta chain) is described in this entry. Indicated time point: pre-sensitization, week 0. Documented treatment: therapeutic diphenylcyclopropenone sensitization with weekly scalp DPC. TCRdb analysed the RACE reads with MiXCR anew, one entry per CDR3 protein. The sample yields tens of thousands of distinct CDR3 sequences, roughly 8.8% seen once. These data come from a study of human T cells and chemical hapten exposure. About the research overall: 2% DPC applied to a roughly 2 cm by roughly 2 cm arm area sensitized donors.

V was cut by 6 bases and J by 3 bases, with 23 bases left in between. The CDR3 consists of 16 residues. The germline CDR1 and CDR2 sequences are SQVTM and ANQGSEA. This rearrangement joins TRBV29-1 to TRBJ1-1; D is ambiguous. This specimen was whole blood, taken in connection with sensitization to the hapten diphenylcyclopropenone (DPC). The clonotype was recovered from a woman in her 40s with alopecia areata. Some clones in this sample may be carry-over from other donors' samples. As DNA, the CDR3 is TGCAGCGTCGCCCCACCGGCCGGCTACGTGTACACTGAAGCTTTCTTT. Residues: CSVAPPAGYVYTEAFF.